One and the same sample provided the 26 T cell receptor beta chains below, sequenced in a study of T-cell reconstitution after alpha-beta-depleted transplantation in children (dated by TCRdb to the mid-2010s). The library was obtained by PCR. The sequencer listed for this sample is Illumina HiSeq 2500. Molecular barcoding was employed in the preparation of TCR libraries, with unique molecular identifiers being used to normalize TCRbeta repertoire quantification. Starting from the raw public reads, TCRdb applied fastp trimming at Q25, assembled clones with MiXCR and retained in-frame beta chains. Each CDR3 protein appears once, grouped with its most common genes and DNA. This sample comprises 400,000 to 500,000 distinct CDR3 sequences, around 9.9% of them detected only once. The biggest ten clones account for about 5% of the sample. Sequenced material: PBMCs from the stem cell graft donor, taken from the stem cell graft. The source is a human donor who donated a stem cell graft to a child with acute myeloid leukemia.

This chain uses TRBV5-1 with TRBJ2-1; TRBD2 matches at 8 bases. CDR1 and CDR2 from the germline V gene are SGHRS and YFSETQ. V lost 3 bases, J lost 4 bases, and 6 bases stayed unmatched. The CDR3 covers 15 residues. In nucleotides, the CDR3 is TGCGCCAGCAGCTCCAGCGGGGGCCAATACAATGAGCAGTTCTTC. This encodes CASSSSGGQYNEQFF. Looking up the rest from reference TRBV5-1 and TRBJ2-1 gives the full variable domain: KAGVTQTPRYLIKTRGQQVTLSCSPISGHRSVSWYQQTPGQGLQFLFEYFSETQRNKGNFPGRFSGRQFSNSRSEMNVSTLELGDSALYLCASSSSGGQYNEQFFGPGTRLTVL.

This sequence joins TRBV5-1 and TRBJ2-7; 10 bases are shared with TRBD2. After removal of 1 base from V and 0 bases from J, the junction contained 10 bases not matched to a gene. The CDR3 sequence is 18 residues long. Germline values: CDR1 SGHRS, CDR2 YFSETQ. Here the CDR3 DNA reads TGCGCCAGCAGCTTGACGATCCCAACTAGCGGGGCCTCCTACGAGCAGTACTTC. This codes for CASSLTIPTSGASYEQYF.

A few counts support this clonotype. The chain employs TRBV9 and TRBJ2-1, with 10 bases fitting TRBD2. After removal of 4 bases from V and 4 bases from J, the junction contained 17 bases not matched to a gene. The germline gives CDR1 SGDLS, CDR2 YYNGEE. The CDR3 extends over 19 amino acids. CDR3 sequence (DNA): TGTGCCAGCAGCCGGGGGGCTAGCGGGAGAGGGGGCCTTTACAATGAGCAGTTCTTC. This encodes CASSRGASGRGGLYNEQFF.

The chain joins TRBV5-5 to TRBJ2-2; the D is unclear. The V end lost 7 bases, the J end lost 9 bases, and 16 bases lay between the germline ends. CDR3 length: 13 residues. Germline lookup yields CDR1 SGHKS and CDR2 YYEKEE (reference sequence). CDR3 loop: CASGTLQTRELFF. The CDR3 coding sequence is TGTGCCAGCGGAACACTTCAGACTCGGGAGCTGTTTTTT.

The genes are TRBV6-1 and TRBJ1-3, with 7 bases fitting TRBD1. V shed 6 bases, J shed 2 bases, and the junction held 13 bases outside the gene matches. Looked up from germline, CDR1 is MNHNS and CDR2 is SASEGT. The CDR3 covers 17 residues. CDR3 in amino acids: CASRRTRQGSAGNTIYF. For the CDR3, the DNA is TGTGCCAGCAGACGAACCAGACAGGGTTCGGCTGGAAACACCATATATTTT.

This clonotype was observed many times. The V and J genes are TRBV29-1 and TRBJ2-2, with 8 positions matching TRBD2. Germline lookup yields CDR1 SQVTM and CDR2 ANQGSEA. V lost 4 bases to trimming and J lost 9 bases; unmatched junction nucleotides: 4. There are 12 residues in the CDR3. This chain's CDR3 is CSVARGARELFF. CDR3 nucleotides: TGCAGCGTTGCGCGGGGGGCAAGGGAGCTGTTTTTT.

This clonotype was detected only a few times. The chain uses TRBV5-4 and TRBJ2-3, with 8 bases that match TRBD2. V lost 4 bases and J lost 1; bases outside the gene matches: 8. This CDR3 contains 16 residues. Germline CDR1 and CDR2: SGHNT and YYREEE (reference sequence). The CDR3 loop reads CASSPTGRGGTDTQYF. The CDR3 DNA reads TGTGCCAGCAGCCCTACGGGGCGGGGGGGCACAGATACGCAGTATTTT.

The CDR3 region is CSAKGQYNTGELFF. CDR3 DNA: TGCAGTGCAAAGGGACAGTACAACACCGGGGAGCTGTTTTTT. This chain connects TRBV20-1 to TRBJ2-2; 7 bases match TRBD1. Germline lookup yields CDR1 DFQATT and CDR2 SNEGSKA (reference sequence). This CDR3 comprises 14 residues. V gave up 6 bases and J gave up 2 bases; unmatched junction bases: 6.

The CDR3 loop is CASSFTPRRANEQFF. In DNA, the CDR3 is TGCGCCAGCAGCTTTACCCCACGACGGGCCAATGAGCAGTTCTTC. The genes are TRBV5-1 and TRBJ2-1; D call uncertain. The CDR3 loop spans 15 amino acids. Per the germline V gene, CDR1 is SGHRS and CDR2 is YFSETQ. The V gene lost 2 bases and the J gene lost 6 bases, with 15 bases spanning the gap.

A few counts support this clonotype. The chain carries TRBV6-2 or TRBV6-3 and TRBJ2-5; the match to TRBD1 covers 7 bases. V shed 4 bases and J 5 bases; nucleotides not matched to a gene: 7. Germline-derived CDR1 and CDR2 are MNHEY and SVGEGT. The CDR3 runs 14 residues. The CDR3 protein is CASSSDRVGETQYF. In DNA, the CDR3 is TGTGCCAGCAGTTCAGACAGGGTCGGGGAGACCCAGTACTTC.

This clonotype was detected ten times or more. This chain connects TRBV5-6 to TRBJ2-7; the match to TRBD1 covers 7 bases. V lost 3 bases to trimming and J lost 8 bases; unmatched junction nucleotides: 5. Germline loops: CDR1 SGHDT, CDR2 YYEEEE. This CDR3 contains 12 residues. Here the CDR3 reads CASSSGTAQQYF. DNA of the CDR3: TGTGCCAGCAGCTCAGGGACAGCACAGCAGTACTTC. The full variable domain, in which reference TRBV5-6 and TRBJ2-7 provide the parts outside the CDR3, is DAGVTQSPTHLIKTRGQQVTLRCSPKSGHDTVSWYQQALGQGPQFIFQYYEEEERQRGNFPDRFSGHQFPNYSSELNVNALLLGDSALYLCASSSGTAQQYFGPGTRLTVT.

The chain uses TRBV25-1 and TRBJ2-5; TRBD2 is a possible D gene (6 bases). The CDR3 runs 12 residues. Trimming cost V 4 bases and J 3 bases, with 6 bases left between them. Germline CDR1 MGHDK, CDR2 SYGVNS. DNA of the CDR3: TGTGCCAGCAGTGTAGCGGAAGAGACCCAGTACTTC. Its protein is CASSVAEETQYF.

This clonotype has more than one count but fewer than ten. The CDR3 is CASSLSQGLFNYGYTF. CDR3 nucleotide sequence: TGCGCCAGCAGCCTATCACAGGGGCTCTTTAACTATGGCTACACCTTC. The chain is built from TRBV5-1 and TRBJ1-2, with 7 nucleotides matching TRBD1. CDR3 length: 16 residues. V lost 4 bases to trimming and J lost 1 base; unmatched junction nucleotides: 10. CDR1 is SGHRS and CDR2 is YFSETQ in the germline V gene.

V usage is TRBV25-1 and J usage is TRBJ2-7; D uncertain. The CDR3 contains 11 residues. CDR1 MGHDK and CDR2 SYGVNS come from the germline V gene. Trimming removed 7 bases at V and 6 bases at J, with 10 bases between. This CDR3 reads CASTRSSEQYF. As DNA, the CDR3 is TGTGCCAGCACTCGTTCAAGCGAGCAGTACTTC.

This clonotype was observed many times. V usage is TRBV3-1 and J usage is TRBJ1-4, with unresolved D. Germline V CDR1 and CDR2: LGHDT, YNNKEL (reference sequence). The ends were cut back, 1 base at V and 3 bases at J, with 12 bases in the middle. The CDR3 has 16 amino acids. CDR3 nucleotides: TGTGCCAGCAGCCAAGCCTCCGGGATGGCTAATGAAAAACTGTTTTTT. Protein: CASSQASGMANEKLFF.

This chain uses TRBV12-3 or TRBV12-4 with TRBJ2-1; 7 bases are a match to TRBD1. V shed 7 bases and J 1 base; nucleotides not matched to a gene: 7. CDR3 length equals 15 residues. CDR3 protein: CASTTTGESYNEQFF. In DNA form, the CDR3 reads TGTGCCAGCACCACCACAGGGGAGTCCTACAATGAGCAGTTCTTC.

This clonotype was detected only a few times. The chain employs TRBV6-2 or TRBV6-3 and TRBJ2-2, with 7 bases fitting TRBD2. The CDR3 contains 16 residues. In germline, CDR1 is MNHEY, CDR2 SVGEGT. Trimming removed 0 bases from V and 3 bases from J; junction bases left unmatched: 4. CDR3 in DNA: TGTGCCAGCAGTTACTCCCCTAGCGGCTACACCGGGGAGCTGTTTTTT. Its translation is CASSYSPSGYTGELFF.

The gene calls are TRBV15 and TRBJ2-1; 10 bases are shared with TRBD2. The CDR3 length is 15 residues. The germline gives CDR1 LNHNV, CDR2 YYDKDF (reference sequence). J was trimmed by 5 bases and V by 0 bases; bases with no gene match: 1. The CDR3 DNA reads TGTGCCACCAGCAGAGACCTAGCGGGGGACAATGAGCAGTTCTTC. Its translation: CATSRDLAGDNEQFF.

This clonotype occurred many times. The gene calls are TRBV12-3 or TRBV12-4 and TRBJ2-2; 13 bases fit TRBD2. The J segment lost 6 bases and the V segment lost 6 bases, leaving 4 bases of the junction unmatched. The CDR3 covers 15 residues. The chain's CDR3 is CASSLTSGGAGELFF. The CDR3 nucleotides read TGTGCCAGCAGCCTTACTAGCGGGGGGGCCGGGGAGCTGTTTTTT.

The rearrangement links TRBV30 to TRBJ2-1; D might be TRBD1 or TRBD2, each matching 6 bases. This CDR3 contains 15 residues. The germline V and J ends were trimmed by 0 bases and 0 bases, with 9 bases remaining between them. Germline CDR1 GTSNPN, CDR2 SVGIG (reference sequence). The CDR3 DNA reads as TGTGCCTGGAGTGTAGGGGGGAGCTCCTACAATGAGCAGTTCTTC. Amino acids: CAWSVGGSSYNEQFF.

The rearrangement joins TRBV10-3 to TRBJ2-1, with 12 bases identical to TRBD2. CDR3 size: 15 residues. Germline CDR1 is ENHRY and CDR2 is SYGVKD. The ends lost 10 bases at V and 0 bases at J; junction bases unmatched: 4. CDR3 in DNA: TGTGCCAGTAGGACTAGCGGGATCTCCTACAATGAGCAGTTCTTC. Its protein is CASRTSGISYNEQFF.

This clonotype was recorded a few times. The chain employs TRBV27 and TRBJ1-6; no reliable D call. The germline CDR1 and CDR2 sequences are MNHEY and SMNVEV (reference sequence). CDR3 length: 16 residues. V was clipped by 6 bases and J by 3 bases, with 15 bases between them. CDR3 in DNA: TGTGCCAGCAGCCACCTGCGGCGGGACTATAATTCACCCCTCCACTTT. It encodes CASSHLRRDYNSPLHF.

This clonotype was counted many times. V is TRBV12-3 or TRBV12-4 and J is TRBJ2-1; TRBD2 agrees at 11 bases. The CDR3 extends over 15 amino acids. The V gene end was trimmed by 5 bases and the J gene end by 6 bases; junction bases not matched to a gene: 6. In nucleotides, the CDR3 is TGTGCCAGCAGTAGCGGGACTAGCGGTATCAATGAGCAGTTCTTC. Translated, it gives CASSSGTSGINEQFF.

This clonotype was found many times. In DNA form, the CDR3 reads TGTGCCAGCAGCGTAGAGGGGTACTCCTACAATGAGCAGTTCTTC. Its protein product is CASSVEGYSYNEQFF. This chain joins TRBV9 and TRBJ2-1; tentatively, D is TRBD1 (5 bases). The length of the CDR3 is 15 residues. Trimming cost V 0 bases and J 0 bases, with 7 bases left between them. Germline V CDR1 and CDR2: SGDLS, YYNGEE.

The sample holds many counts of this clonotype. The rearrangement joins TRBV9 to TRBJ2-3, with D possibly being TRBD1 or TRBD2 (6 bases each). Germline V lookup: CDR1 SGDLS, CDR2 YYNGEE. V gave up 0 bases and J gave up 3 bases, with 14 bases separating them. There are 16 residues in the CDR3. The CDR3 bases are TGTGCCAGCAGCGTAGTCCGTGGGGGGCCGACAGATACGCAGTATTTT. It translates to CASSVVRGGPTDTQYF. Supplemented by reference TRBV9 and TRBJ2-3, the full variable domain reads DSGVTQTPKHLITATGQRVTLRCSPRSGDLSVYWYQQSLDQGLQFLIQYYNGEERAKGNILERFSAQQFPDLHSELNLSSLELGDSALYFCASSVVRGGPTDTQYFGPGTRLTVL.

This clonotype was seen at least ten times. CDR3 coding DNA: TGCGCCAGCAGCTTGCATAACCCAGGGACAGATACGCAGTATTTT. Translating it yields CASSLHNPGTDTQYF. The J gene is TRBJ2-3, the V gene TRBV5-1; weak D call: TRBD1 (5 bases). This CDR3 contains 15 residues. With 1 base removed from V and 3 bases from J, the gap between germline ends came to 12 bases. Germline values: CDR1 SGHRS, CDR2 YFSETQ.